The clone carrying this T cell receptor beta chain was counted between two and nine times. The data stem from a study of cytomegalovirus exposure and HLA in healthy donors. Use of 60 Vbeta and 13 Jbeta primers characterized the PCR. Assay: immunoSEQ multiplex PCR; the TCRdb copy retains only in-frame clones and omits some. The sample shows 150,000 to 180,000 clones, roughly four fifths of them seen only once. The V gene end was trimmed by 4 bases and the J gene end by 4 bases; junction bases not matched to a gene: 10. Per the germline V gene, CDR1 is LNHDA and CDR2 is SQIVND (reference sequence). This CDR3 is built from 17 residues.

The chain combines TRBV19 with TRBJ2-2, with 9 positions matching TRBD1. Sequenced sample: PBMCs. The sequence was obtained from a man in his late teens or twenties in good health and CMV-seronegative. Here the CDR3 reads CASSKGTGRAGTGELFF. CDR3 coding DNA: TGTGCCAGTAGTAAAGGGACAGGGCGGGCGGGCACCGGGGAGCTGTTTTTT.